This T cell receptor (beta chain) was observed in a study of blood T cell repertoires in COVID-19. The CDR3 covers 15 residues. V was cut by 5 bases and J by 8 bases, with 18 bases left in between. CDR1 SGHVS and CDR2 FNYEAQ come from the germline V gene. Sequenced by immunoSEQ multiplex PCR; TCRdb stores in-frame clones only, minus some. This sample has fewer than 100,000 clones; 88% occur once, and the top ten carry roughly 45%. The TCR was taken from a human donor in a cohort sampled during active COVID-19. The specimen sequenced was peripheral blood. The chain links TRBV7-6 to TRBJ1-4; D gene unclear. In nucleotides, the CDR3 is TGTGCCAGCAGCCAAATGGAGAGGGCGGGGGAAAAACTGTTTTTT. Protein sequence: CASSQMERAGEKLFF. Based on the CDR3 plus reference TRBV7-6 and TRBJ1-4, the full variable domain is GAGVSQSPRYKVTKRGQDVALRCDPISGHVSLYWYRQALGQGPEFLTYFNYEAQQDKSGLPNDRFSAERPEGSISTLTIQRTEQRDSAMYRCASSQMERAGEKLFFGSGTQLSVL.